Listed below are T cell receptor beta chains from one sample, sequenced in a study of cytomegalovirus exposure and HLA in healthy donors. Measured with immunoSEQ multiplex PCR; TCRdb has only the in-frame clones, and not every one. The sample holds tens of thousands of clones, more than 90% seen once. Sequenced material: PBMCs. Receptors originate from a man younger than 35 in good health and CMV-seronegative. The CDR3 runs from the conserved cysteine through the conserved F or W. D genes are given only for firm matches. Clone size appears in some rows only: once, few, many, or a class for an expanded clone.

j_gene,abundance,v_gene,d_gene,CDR3aa,CDR3nt
TRBJ2-2,-,TRBV10-3,-,CAITPRGDNTGELFF,TGTGCCATCACCCCACGGGGAGATAACACCGGGGAGCTGTTTTTT
TRBJ2-7,-,TRBV27,TRBD2,CASSLSGTSGTYEQYF,TGTGCCAGCAGTTTATCGGGGACTAGCGGGACCTACGAGCAGTACTTC
TRBJ2-1,-,TRBV2,-,CASSTTHRTEQFF,TGTGCCAGCAGTACAACCCATAGGACAGAGCAGTTCTTC
TRBJ2-5,-,TRBV28,TRBD2,CASNSIKAGQETQYF,TGTGCCAGCAATTCGATAAAAGCGGGACAAGAGACCCAGTACTTC
TRBJ2-3,-,TRBV9,-,CASSAGGAGSTDTQYF,TGTGCCAGCAGCGCCGGCGGGGCGGGATCCACAGATACGCAGTATTTT
TRBJ2-3,-,TRBV7-2,-,CASSFPPVDTQYF,TGTGCCAGCAGCTTTCCCCCGGTGGATACGCAGTATTTT
TRBJ2-7,-,TRBV4-3,TRBD2,CASSQRGGLGYEQYF,TGCGCCAGCAGCCAAAGGGGAGGGCTGGGTTACGAGCAGTACTTC
TRBJ2-7,-,TRBV5-6,TRBD1,CASSLARDSPYEQYF,TGTGCCAGCAGCTTGGCCCGGGACAGTCCCTACGAGCAGTACTTC
TRBJ1-5,-,TRBV4-1,-,CASSQGGGRGSNQPQHF,TGCGCCAGCAGCCAAGGGGGGGGAAGGGGGAGCAATCAGCCCCAGCATTTT
TRBJ2-1,-,TRBV4-3,TRBD2,CASSQVYGTSGRDNEQFF,TGCGCCAGCAGCCAAGTTTATGGGACTAGCGGGAGAGACAATGAGCAGTTCTTC
TRBJ2-3,-,TRBV28,-,CASQGSGGTDTQYF,TGTGCCAGCCAAGGGAGTGGGGGCACAGATACGCAGTATTTT
TRBJ2-6,few,TRBV6-5,-,CASSSLGGANVLTF,TGTGCCAGCAGTTCTCTCGGGGGGGCCAACGTCCTGACTTTC
TRBJ1-2,-,TRBV18,TRBD1,CASSPLDRVDYGYTF,TGTGCCAGCTCACCACTGGACAGGGTAGACTATGGCTACACCTTC
TRBJ2-7,-,TRBV7-6,-,CASSPEGVRGYEQYF,TGTGCCAGCAGCCCAGAGGGTGTTCGGGGCTACGAGCAGTACTTC
TRBJ2-1,-,TRBV2,-,CARGTSYNEQFF,TGTGCCAGAGGGACTTCCTACAATGAGCAGTTCTTC
TRBJ2-7,few,TRBV28,TRBD2,CASSGTSVYEQYF,TGTGCCAGCAGTGGGACTAGCGTCTACGAGCAGTACTTC
TRBJ1-2,-,TRBV9,TRBD1,CASSVNRDRGRYGYTF,TGTGCCAGCAGCGTGAACCGGGACAGAGGACGCTATGGCTACACCTTC
TRBJ2-5,-,TRBV9,TRBD2,CASSVGTSGRAQETQYF,TGTGCCAGCAGCGTAGGGACTAGCGGGAGGGCCCAAGAGACCCAGTACTTC
TRBJ2-5,-,TRBV11-2,-,CASSLGSDSQETQYF,TGTGCCAGCAGCTTAGGGAGTGACAGCCAAGAGACCCAGTACTTC
TRBJ2-7,-,TRBV10-1,-,CASAGLNYEQYF,TGCGCCAGCGCCGGACTCAACTACGAGCAGTACTTC
TRBJ2-7,-,TRBV5-4,-,CASSLDPFGEQYF,TGTGCCAGCAGCTTGGACCCCTTCGGCGAGCAGTACTTC
TRBJ2-5,-,TRBV7-6,TRBD2,CASSPGEIAGGRETQYF,TGTGCCAGCAGCCCTGGGGAAATAGCGGGAGGGAGGGAGACCCAGTACTTC
TRBJ2-3,-,TRBV13,TRBD1,CASSSPRGSGDTQYF,TGTGCCAGCAGCTCGCCCAGGGGGTCTGGAGATACGCAGTATTTT
TRBJ1-2,-,TRBV28,TRBD1,CASSSPGGKGYTF,TGTGCCAGCAGTTCCCCAGGGGGGAAGGGCTACACCTTC
TRBJ1-6,-,TRBV13,-,CASSFGRVGSPLHF,TGTGCCAGCAGCTTCGGCAGGGTGGGTTCACCCCTCCACTTT
TRBJ2-2,-,TRBV18,TRBD1,CASSPQDRGRVAGELFF,TGTGCCAGCTCACCTCAGGACAGGGGGCGAGTAGCCGGGGAGCTGTTTTTT
TRBJ2-7,-,TRBV11-2,-,CASSLRQDSYEQYF,TGTGCCAGCAGCTTAAGACAAGACTCCTACGAGCAGTACTTC
TRBJ2-1,-,TRBV6-4,TRBD2,CASSEGAGGGNEQFF,TGTGCCAGCAGTGAAGGGGCGGGAGGGGGCAATGAGCAGTTCTTC
TRBJ2-7,-,TRBV11-2,-,CASSLPERRYEQYF,TGTGCCAGCAGCTTACCTGAGCGGAGGTACGAGCAGTACTTC
TRBJ1-4,-,TRBV7-8,-,CASSRGFSGEKLFF,TGTGCCAGCAGCCGGGGATTTTCGGGAGAAAAACTGTTTTTT
TRBJ2-4,once,TRBV11-2,-,CASSFQVQNIQYF,TGTGCCAGCAGCTTTCAGGTCCAAAACATTCAGTACTTC
TRBJ2-2,-,TRBV10-3,TRBD1,CAIRPGQGQNGELFF,TGTGCCATCAGACCGGGACAGGGCCAAAACGGGGAGCTGTTTTTT
TRBJ1-2,-,TRBV4-1,TRBD1,CASSDRGGGGYTF,TGCGCCAGCAGCGACAGGGGCGGCGGTGGCTACACCTTC
TRBJ2-7,-,TRBV28,TRBD2,CASSFGLAGIIRNEQYF,TGTGCCAGCAGCTTCGGACTAGCGGGGATTATTCGGAACGAGCAGTACTTC
TRBJ2-5,-,TRBV14,-,CASSQLWTAWCETQYF,TGTGCCAGCAGCCAACTTTGGACAGCTTGGTGTGAGACCCAGTACTTC
TRBJ2-1,-,TRBV28,TRBD2,CASSLRGSSYNEQFF,TGTGCCAGCAGTTTGCGGGGGAGCTCCTACAATGAGCAGTTCTTC
TRBJ1-1,-,TRBV6-1,-,CASSSEENTEAFF,TGTGCCAGCAGTAGCGAGGAGAACACTGAAGCTTTCTTT
TRBJ1-2,-,TRBV9,TRBD1,CASSTRQGYMYGYTF,TGTGCCAGCAGCACCCGACAGGGTTACATGTATGGCTACACCTTC
TRBJ1-4,-,TRBV7-2,-,CASSLAPGGEEKLFF,TGTGCCAGCAGCTTAGCCCCGGGAGGTGAGGAAAAACTGTTTTTT
TRBJ1-2,-,TRBV7-9,TRBD1,CASSGQTGADGYTF,TGTGCCAGCAGCGGCCAGACAGGGGCAGATGGCTACACCTTC
TRBJ1-5,-,TRBV19,-,CASSTTGNNQPQHF,TGTGCCAGTAGCACTACAGGGAATAATCAGCCCCAGCATTTT
TRBJ2-6,once,TRBV4-1,-,CASSQVHSGANVLTF,TGCGCCAGCAGCCAAGTACACTCTGGGGCCAACGTCCTGACTTTC
TRBJ2-7,-,TRBV5-1,TRBD1,CASSFRDRGREQYF,TGCGCCAGCAGCTTCCGGGACAGGGGCAGGGAGCAGTACTTC
TRBJ2-4,-,TRBV11-2,TRBD2,CASRYPGTSGAKNIQYF,TGTGCCAGCAGGTATCCGGGGACTAGCGGAGCCAAAAACATTCAGTACTTC
TRBJ1-5,once,TRBV6-5,-,CASSFRGGNQPQHF,TGTGCCAGCAGCTTCAGGGGAGGCAATCAGCCCCAGCATTTT
TRBJ2-1,-,TRBV11-2,-,CASSLGRGSYNEQFF,TGTGCCAGCAGCTTAGGTCGAGGCTCCTACAATGAGCAGTTCTTC
TRBJ2-5,-,TRBV4-3,-,CASSQDRQETQYF,TGCGCCAGCAGCCAAGATCGCCAAGAGACCCAGTACTTC
TRBJ2-7,-,TRBV4-3,TRBD1,CASSPAIGQGSYEQYF,TGCGCCAGCAGCCCAGCAATCGGACAGGGTTCCTACGAGCAGTACTTC
TRBJ2-1,once,TRBV2,-,CASSSQTSNEQFF,TGTGCCAGCAGTTCACAAACTAGCAATGAGCAGTTCTTC
TRBJ2-5,-,TRBV27,-,CASSLLGEETQYF,TGTGCCAGCAGTTTACTGGGCGAAGAGACCCAGTACTTC